The entry below gives a single T cell receptor beta chain sequence along with its context. Its antigen is not known. The sample comes from a study of chemoradiotherapy in HPV16-positive cancers. Study-level findings and limits: Candidate HPV-specific clones and E7-related TCR motifs grew in tumor during treatment.

Repertoires were sampled repeatedly during chemoradiotherapy. Assay used: immunoSEQ multiplex PCR; TCRdb lists only in-frame clones, some missing. The sample lists approximately 8,000 clones; roughly two thirds were seen once. The germline CDR1 and CDR2 sequences are SGHTA and FQGNSA. The V end was cut by 4 bases, the J end by 2 bases, with 12 bases between. The CDR3 totals 15 residues. The sequence came from a human donor with HPV-associated anogenital cancer. The chain is built from TRBV7-2 and TRBJ2-1; D is possibly TRBD1 (6 bases). This specimen was collected from a patient who underwent chemoradiotherapy. The CDR3 loop reads CASSSGRGPYNEQFF. As DNA, the CDR3 is TGTGCCAGCAGCTCTGGCAGGGGTCCCTACAATGAGCAGTTCTTC.